Here is one TCR beta chain with its context. Its antigen is still unknown. This specimen belongs to a study of CD8 T cells in ankylosing spondylitis. Study results and caveats: Earlier work had already found some motif variants in reactive arthritis synovial fluid and blood. With a CD8+ phenotype, disease-linked clones were relatively rare in peripheral blood. Roughly eight highly homologous variants made up a TCR beta motif that seemed to typify ankylosing spondylitis blood.

The V gene's germline CDR1 is SGHTA and CDR2 FQGTGA. V was clipped by 5 bases and J by 2 bases, with 14 bases between them. The CDR3 has 15 amino acids. Quantitative molecular-barcoded 5'-RACE generated the TCR beta libraries. TCRdb reprocessed the 5' RACE reads with MiXCR, giving one entry per CDR3 protein. The sample contains over 700,000 distinct CDR3 sequences, around 19% of which appear only once. This receptor was identified in a male donor with ankylosing spondylitis. Sequenced material: blood, either unsorted or a sorted T cell fraction (not recorded which). The gene calls are TRBV7-3 and TRBJ2-3; D not resolved. The CDR3 bases are TGTGCCAGCAGCCAAGACGGCGGCCACACAGATACGCAGTATTTT. Translation gives CASSQDGGHTDTQYF. The whole variable domain, filled in from reference TRBV7-3 and TRBJ2-3, reads GAGVSQTPSNKVTEKGKYVELRCDPISGHTALYWYRQSLGQGPEFLIYFQGTGAADDSGLPNDRFFAVRPEGSVSTLKIQRTERGDSAVYLCASSQDGGHTDTQYFGPGTRLTVL.